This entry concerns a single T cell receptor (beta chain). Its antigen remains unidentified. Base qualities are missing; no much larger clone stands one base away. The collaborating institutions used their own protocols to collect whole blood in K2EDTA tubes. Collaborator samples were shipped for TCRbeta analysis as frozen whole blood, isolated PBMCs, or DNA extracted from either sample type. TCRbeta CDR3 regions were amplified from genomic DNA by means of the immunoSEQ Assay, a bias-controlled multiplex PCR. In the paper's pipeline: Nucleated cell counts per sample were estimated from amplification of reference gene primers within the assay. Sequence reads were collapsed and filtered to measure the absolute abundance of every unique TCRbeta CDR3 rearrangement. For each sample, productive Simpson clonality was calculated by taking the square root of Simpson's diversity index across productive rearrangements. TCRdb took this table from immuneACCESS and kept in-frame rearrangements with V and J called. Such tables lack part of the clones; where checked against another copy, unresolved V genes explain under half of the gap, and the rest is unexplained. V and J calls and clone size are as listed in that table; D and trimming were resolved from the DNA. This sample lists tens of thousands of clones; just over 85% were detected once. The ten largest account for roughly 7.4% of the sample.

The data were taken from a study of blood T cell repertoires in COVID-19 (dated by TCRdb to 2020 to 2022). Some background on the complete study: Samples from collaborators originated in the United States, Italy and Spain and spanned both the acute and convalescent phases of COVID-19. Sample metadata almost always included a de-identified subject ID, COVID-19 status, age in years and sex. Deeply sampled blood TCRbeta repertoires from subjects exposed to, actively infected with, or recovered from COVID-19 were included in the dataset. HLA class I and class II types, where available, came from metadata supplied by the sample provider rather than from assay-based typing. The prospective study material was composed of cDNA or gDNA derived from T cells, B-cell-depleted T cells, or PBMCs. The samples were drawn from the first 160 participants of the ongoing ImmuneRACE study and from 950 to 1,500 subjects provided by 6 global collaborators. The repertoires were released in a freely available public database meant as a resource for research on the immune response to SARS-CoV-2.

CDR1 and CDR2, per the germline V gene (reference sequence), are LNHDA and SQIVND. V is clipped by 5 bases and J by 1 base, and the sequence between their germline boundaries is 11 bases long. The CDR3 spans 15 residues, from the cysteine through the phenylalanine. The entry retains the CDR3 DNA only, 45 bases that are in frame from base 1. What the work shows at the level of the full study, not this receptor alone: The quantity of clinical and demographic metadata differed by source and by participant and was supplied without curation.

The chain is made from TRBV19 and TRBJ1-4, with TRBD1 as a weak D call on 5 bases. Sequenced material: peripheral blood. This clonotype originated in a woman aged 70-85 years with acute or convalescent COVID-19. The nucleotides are TGTGCCAGTAGTGTCGCCGACAGAACTAATGAAAAACTGTTTTTT. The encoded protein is CASSVADRTNEKLFF.